This T cell receptor beta chain was sequenced for a study of OX40 agonist ivuxolimab in advanced cancers. The study's findings and limits: The investigators did not determine what antigen specificity the expanded peripheral T cells had.

The protocol was immunoSEQ multiplex PCR, while the TCRdb copy is restricted to in-frame clones and leaves out a portion. The table includes tens of thousands of clones, almost 90% detected once. CDR3 length: 13 amino acids. The germline gives CDR1 SQVTM, CDR2 ANQGSEA. Trimming took 3 bases from V and 7 from J, leaving 15 bases between them. This clone was counted a single time. The antigen is unknown. The chain carries TRBV29-1 and TRBJ1-2; D possibly corresponds to TRBD1 (5 bases). The sample consisted of CD4+ or CD8+ T cells sorted from blood, taken in a trial of the OX40 agonist ivuxolimab. The receptor's source is an adult with an advanced solid tumor such as melanoma, head and neck, liver or kidney cancer. As DNA, the CDR3 is TGCAGCGTTGAGGTAGAGACAGACAGTGGCTACACCTTC. Translating it yields CSVEVETDSGYTF. Complete variable domain (other parts from reference TRBV29-1 and TRBJ1-2): SAVISQKPSRDICQRGTSLTIQCQVDSQVTMMFWYRQQPGQSLTLIATANQGSEATYESGFVIDKFPISRPNLTFSTLTVSNMSPEDSSIYLCSVEVETDSGYTFGSGTRLTVV.